This T cell receptor (beta chain) stems from a study of shared clonotypes between healthy human individuals. As for this clone: The antigen remains unidentified.

Approximately 220 ng DNA, 30,000 or so T cell genomes, went into each sorted-subset replicate PCR. Only in-frame clones appear in the TCRdb table, and some are missing; sequencing was by immunoSEQ multiplex PCR. Of a few million clones listed, 85% to 95% are singletons. V lost 6 bases and J lost 0; bases outside the gene matches: 2. Germline CDR1 is WSHSY and CDR2 is SAAADI. The CDR3 sequence is 14 residues long. Study results and limitations: Naive subsets tended to show greater estimated richness than memory subsets.

Sequencing input: naive CD4+ T cells sorted from blood. Documented subset: CD45RA+ positively selected. The chain recombines TRBV10-2 with TRBJ2-3; 8 nucleotides match TRBD2. This clonotype was obtained from a man between 18 and 29 years old in good health. DNA for the CDR3: TGCGCCAGCAGGCCTAGCGGGAGCACAGATACGCAGTATTTT. Translated, it gives CASRPSGSTDTQYF.